This T cell receptor beta chain was sequenced during a study of blood T cell repertoires in COVID-19. This clone has just a few counts. There are 12 residues in the CDR3. V was clipped by 6 bases and J by 11 bases, with 11 bases between them. Sequenced by immunoSEQ multiplex PCR; TCRdb stores in-frame clones only, minus some. The sample lists around 200,000 clones, more than 75% occurring once. The material sequenced was peripheral blood. This chain links TRBV12-3 or TRBV12-4 with TRBJ1-6; D unclear. The sequence was collected from a man aged 55 to 69 who had recovered from COVID-19. In DNA, the CDR3 is TGTGCCAGCAGCTCTTGGGCCACACCCCTCCACTTT. This encodes CASSSWATPLHF.